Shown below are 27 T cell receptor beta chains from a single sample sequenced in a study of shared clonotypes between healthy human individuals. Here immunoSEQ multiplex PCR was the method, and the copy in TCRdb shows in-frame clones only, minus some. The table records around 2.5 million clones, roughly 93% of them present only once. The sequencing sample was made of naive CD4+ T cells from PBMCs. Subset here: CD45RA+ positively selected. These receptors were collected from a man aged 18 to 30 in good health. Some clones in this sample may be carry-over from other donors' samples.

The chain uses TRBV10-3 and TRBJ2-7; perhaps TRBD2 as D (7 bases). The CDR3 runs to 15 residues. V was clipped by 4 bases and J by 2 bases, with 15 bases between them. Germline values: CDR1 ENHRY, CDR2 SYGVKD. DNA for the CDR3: TGTGCCATCAGTGGGGGGGGCAGGGATACCTACGAGCAGTACTTC. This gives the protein CAISGGGRDTYEQYF.

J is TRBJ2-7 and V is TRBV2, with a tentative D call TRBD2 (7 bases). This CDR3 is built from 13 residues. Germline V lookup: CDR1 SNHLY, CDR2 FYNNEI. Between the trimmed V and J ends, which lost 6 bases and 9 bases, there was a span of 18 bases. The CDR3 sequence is CASSSDSGIVQYF. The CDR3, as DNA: TGTGCCAGCAGCTCGGACAGCGGGATTGTGCAGTACTTC.

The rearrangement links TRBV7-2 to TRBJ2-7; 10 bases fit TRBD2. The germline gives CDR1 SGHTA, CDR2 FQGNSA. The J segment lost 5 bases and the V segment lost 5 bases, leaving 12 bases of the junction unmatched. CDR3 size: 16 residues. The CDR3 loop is CASSTRRLAGAHEQYF. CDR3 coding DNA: TGTGCCAGCAGCACCCGTCGGCTAGCGGGAGCCCACGAGCAGTACTTC.

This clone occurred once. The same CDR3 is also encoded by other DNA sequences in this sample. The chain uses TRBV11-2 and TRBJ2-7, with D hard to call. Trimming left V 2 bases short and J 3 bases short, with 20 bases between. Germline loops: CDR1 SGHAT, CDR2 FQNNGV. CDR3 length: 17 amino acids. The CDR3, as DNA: TGTGCCAGCAGCTTACGGACCCCTGGGCAGGCGAACTACGAGCAGTACTTC. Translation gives CASSLRTPGQANYEQYF.

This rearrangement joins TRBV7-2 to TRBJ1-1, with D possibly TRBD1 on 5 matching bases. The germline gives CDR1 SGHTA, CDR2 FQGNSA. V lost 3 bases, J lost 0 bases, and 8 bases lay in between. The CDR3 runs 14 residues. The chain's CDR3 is CASSFDSMNTEAFF. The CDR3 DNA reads TGTGCCAGCAGCTTTGACAGCATGAACACTGAAGCTTTCTTT. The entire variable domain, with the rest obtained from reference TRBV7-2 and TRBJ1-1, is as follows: GAGVSQSPSNKVTEKGKDVELRCDPISGHTALYWYRQSLGQGLEFLIYFQGNSAPDKSGLPSDRFSAERTGGSVSTLTIQRTQQEDSAVYLCASSFDSMNTEAFFGQGTRLTVV.

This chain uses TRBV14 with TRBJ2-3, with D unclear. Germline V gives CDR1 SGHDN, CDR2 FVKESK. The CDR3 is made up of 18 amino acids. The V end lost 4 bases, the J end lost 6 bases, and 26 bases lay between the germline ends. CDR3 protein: CASSPFRVIYVESDTQYF. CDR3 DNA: TGTGCCAGCAGCCCCTTTAGGGTGATTTACGTCGAGTCTGATACGCAGTATTTT. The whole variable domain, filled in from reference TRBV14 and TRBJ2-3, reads EAGVTQFPSHSVIEKGQTVTLRCDPISGHDNLYWYRRVMGKEIKFLLHFVKESKQDESGMPNNRFLAERTGGTYSTLKVQPAELEDSGVYFCASSPFRVIYVESDTQYFGPGTRLTVL.

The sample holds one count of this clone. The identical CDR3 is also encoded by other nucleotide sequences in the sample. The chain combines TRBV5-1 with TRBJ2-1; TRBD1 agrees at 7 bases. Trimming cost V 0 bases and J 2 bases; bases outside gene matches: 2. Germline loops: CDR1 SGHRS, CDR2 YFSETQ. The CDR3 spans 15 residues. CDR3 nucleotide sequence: TGCGCCAGCAGCTTGGGAGGGACAGCCTACAATGAGCAGTTCTTC. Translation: CASSLGGTAYNEQFF.

CDR3 coding DNA: TGTGCCAGCAGCTTTACAAGGCGGGCCGAACAAGAGACCCAGTACTTC. Translation: CASSFTRRAEQETQYF. The chain uses TRBV11-1 and TRBJ2-5; possibly TRBD2 for D (5 bases). Per germline, CDR1 SGHAT and CDR2 FQDESV (reference sequence). The CDR3 contains 16 residues. V was pared by 3 bases and J by 2 bases, with 16 bases between.

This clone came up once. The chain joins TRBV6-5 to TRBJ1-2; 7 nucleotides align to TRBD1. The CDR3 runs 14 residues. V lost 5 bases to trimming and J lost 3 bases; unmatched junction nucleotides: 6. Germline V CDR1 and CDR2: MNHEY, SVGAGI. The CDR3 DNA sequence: TGTGCCAGCAGTCTAACAGGGGAGCACTATGGCTACACCTTC. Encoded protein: CASSLTGEHYGYTF.

CDR3 in amino acids: CASSDVWATASTDTQYF. The CDR3 nucleotides read TGCGCCAGCAGTGACGTTTGGGCAACCGCTAGCACAGATACGCAGTATTTT. This chain uses TRBV10-2 with TRBJ2-3; D ambiguous. Deletions cut 3 bases from V and 0 bases from J, with 16 bases between. Germline V CDR1 and CDR2: WSHSY, SAAADI. CDR3 length equals 17 residues.

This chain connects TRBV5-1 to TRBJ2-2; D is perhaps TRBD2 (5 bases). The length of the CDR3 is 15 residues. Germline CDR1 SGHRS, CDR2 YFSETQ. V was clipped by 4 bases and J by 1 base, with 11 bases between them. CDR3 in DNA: TGCGCCAGCAGCATTCGGGATTTGAACACCGGGGAGCTGTTTTTT. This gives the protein CASSIRDLNTGELFF.

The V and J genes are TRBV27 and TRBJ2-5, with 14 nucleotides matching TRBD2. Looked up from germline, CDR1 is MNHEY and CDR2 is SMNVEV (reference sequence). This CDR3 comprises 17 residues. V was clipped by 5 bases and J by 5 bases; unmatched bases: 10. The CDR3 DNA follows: TGTGCCAGCAGTCCAGGACTAGCGGGGGGTATAGGCGAGACCCAGTACTTC. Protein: CASSPGLAGGIGETQYF.

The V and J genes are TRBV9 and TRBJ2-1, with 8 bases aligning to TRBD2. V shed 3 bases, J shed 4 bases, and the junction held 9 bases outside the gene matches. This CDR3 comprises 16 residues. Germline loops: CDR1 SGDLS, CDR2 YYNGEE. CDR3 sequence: CASSAGGAGGYNEQFF. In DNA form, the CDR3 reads TGTGCCAGCAGCGCTGGAGGGGCGGGAGGTTACAATGAGCAGTTCTTC.

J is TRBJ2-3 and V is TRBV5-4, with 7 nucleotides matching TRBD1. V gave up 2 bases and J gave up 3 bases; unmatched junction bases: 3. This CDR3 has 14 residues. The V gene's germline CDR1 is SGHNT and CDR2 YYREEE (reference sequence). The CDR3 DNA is TGTGCCAGCAGCTTCACAGGGGTGACAGATACGCAGTATTTT. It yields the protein CASSFTGVTDTQYF.

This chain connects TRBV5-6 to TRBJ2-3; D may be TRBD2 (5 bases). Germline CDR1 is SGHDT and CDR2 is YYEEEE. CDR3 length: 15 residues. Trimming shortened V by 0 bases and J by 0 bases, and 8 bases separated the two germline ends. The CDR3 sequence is CASSLVATSTDTQYF. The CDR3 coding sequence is TGTGCCAGCAGCTTGGTAGCGACTAGCACAGATACGCAGTATTTT.

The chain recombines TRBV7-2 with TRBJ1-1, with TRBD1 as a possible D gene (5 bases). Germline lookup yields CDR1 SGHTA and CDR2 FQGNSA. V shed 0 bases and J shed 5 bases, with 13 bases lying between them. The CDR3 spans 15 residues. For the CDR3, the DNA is TGTGCCAGCAGCTTAGCGGCGGGGGGGTGGACTGAAGCTTTCTTT. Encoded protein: CASSLAAGGWTEAFF.

The CDR3 region has the DNA TGTGCCAGCAGCCTCCAGGGACAGGGGGAAAACACCATATATTTT. Its translation is CASSLQGQGENTIYF. The V call is TRBV7-3, the J call TRBJ1-3; TRBD1 matches at 11 bases. Per germline, CDR1 SGHTA and CDR2 FQGTGA. V shed 5 bases and J 6 bases; nucleotides not matched to a gene: 6. This CDR3 region has 15 residues.

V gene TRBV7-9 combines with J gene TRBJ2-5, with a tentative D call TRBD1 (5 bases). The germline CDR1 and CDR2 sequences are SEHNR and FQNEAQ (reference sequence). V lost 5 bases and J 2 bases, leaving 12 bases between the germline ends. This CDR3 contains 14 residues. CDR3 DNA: TGTGCCAGCAGCCCGATGACAGTACAAGAGACCCAGTACTTC. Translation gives CASSPMTVQETQYF.

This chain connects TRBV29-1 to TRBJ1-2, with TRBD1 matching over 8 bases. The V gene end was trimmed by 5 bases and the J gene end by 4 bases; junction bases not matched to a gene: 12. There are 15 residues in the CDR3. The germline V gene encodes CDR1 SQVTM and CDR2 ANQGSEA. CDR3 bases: TGCAGCGTTAACCGGGACAGGATCATTGGCTATGGCTACACCTTC. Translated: CSVNRDRIIGYGYTF.

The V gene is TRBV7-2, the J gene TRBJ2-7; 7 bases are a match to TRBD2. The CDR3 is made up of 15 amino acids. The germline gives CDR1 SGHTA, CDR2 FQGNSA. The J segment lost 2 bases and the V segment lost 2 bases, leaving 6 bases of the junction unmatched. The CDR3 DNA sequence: TGTGCCAGCAGCTTACCGAGGGGACTAACCTACGAGCAGTACTTC. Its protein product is CASSLPRGLTYEQYF.

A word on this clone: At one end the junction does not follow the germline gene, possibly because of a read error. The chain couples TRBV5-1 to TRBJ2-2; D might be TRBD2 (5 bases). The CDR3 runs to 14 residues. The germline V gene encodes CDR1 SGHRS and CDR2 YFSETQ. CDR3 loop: CASSQDWNSGELFF. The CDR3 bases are TGCGCCAGCAGCCAGGACTGGAACTCCGGGGAGCTGTTTTTT.

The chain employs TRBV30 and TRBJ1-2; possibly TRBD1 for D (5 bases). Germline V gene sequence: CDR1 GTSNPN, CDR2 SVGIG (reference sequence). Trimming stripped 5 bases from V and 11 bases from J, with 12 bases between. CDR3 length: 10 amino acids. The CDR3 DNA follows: TGTGCCTGGTCTAACGGGGGGTACACCTTC. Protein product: CAWSNGGYTF.

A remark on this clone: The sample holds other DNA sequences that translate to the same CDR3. The CDR3 loop is CASSLVGEGYNEQFF. DNA of the CDR3: TGCGCCAGCAGCTTGGTGGGGGAGGGGTACAATGAGCAGTTCTTC. The rearrangement joins TRBV5-1 to TRBJ2-1; 7 bases match TRBD2. The CDR3 runs 15 residues. Germline V gene data show CDR1 as SGHRS and CDR2 as YFSETQ. V was clipped by 0 bases and J by 4 bases; unmatched bases: 4. Together with reference TRBV5-1 and TRBJ2-1, the CDR3 gives the full variable domain: KAGVTQTPRYLIKTRGQQVTLSCSPISGHRSVSWYQQTPGQGLQFLFEYFSETQRNKGNFPGRFSGRQFSNSRSEMNVSTLELGDSALYLCASSLVGEGYNEQFFGPGTRLTVL.

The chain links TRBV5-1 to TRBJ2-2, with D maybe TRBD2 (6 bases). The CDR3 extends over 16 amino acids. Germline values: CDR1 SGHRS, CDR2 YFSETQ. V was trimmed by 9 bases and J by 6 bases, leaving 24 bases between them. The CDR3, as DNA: TGCGCCACGTCGAAAACCTCGGAGGGCTTGGCCGGGGAGCTGTTTTTT. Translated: CATSKTSEGLAGELFF.

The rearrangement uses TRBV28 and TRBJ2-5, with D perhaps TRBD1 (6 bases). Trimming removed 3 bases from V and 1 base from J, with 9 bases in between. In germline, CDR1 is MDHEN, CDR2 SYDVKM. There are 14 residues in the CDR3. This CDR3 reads CASSFVRGQETQYF. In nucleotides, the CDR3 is TGTGCCAGCAGTTTCGTCAGGGGCCAAGAGACCCAGTACTTC.

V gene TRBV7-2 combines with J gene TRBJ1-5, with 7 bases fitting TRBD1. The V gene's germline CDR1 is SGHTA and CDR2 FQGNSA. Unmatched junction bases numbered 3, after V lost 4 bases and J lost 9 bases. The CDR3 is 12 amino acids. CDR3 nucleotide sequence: TGTGCCAGCAGCTCGAACAGGGGGCCCCAGCATTTT. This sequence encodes CASSSNRGPQHF.

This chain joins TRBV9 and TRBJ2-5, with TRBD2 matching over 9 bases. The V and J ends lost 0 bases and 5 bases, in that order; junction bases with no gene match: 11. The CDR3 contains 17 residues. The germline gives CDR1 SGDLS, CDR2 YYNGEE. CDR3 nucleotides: TGTGCCAGCAGCGTAGCGCAATCTAGGACTAGCGTGGAGACCCAGTACTTC. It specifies CASSVAQSRTSVETQYF. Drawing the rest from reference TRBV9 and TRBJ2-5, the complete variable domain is DSGVTQTPKHLITATGQRVTLRCSPRSGDLSVYWYQQSLDQGLQFLIQYYNGEERAKGNILERFSAQQFPDLHSELNLSSLELGDSALYFCASSVAQSRTSVETQYFGPGTRLLVL.